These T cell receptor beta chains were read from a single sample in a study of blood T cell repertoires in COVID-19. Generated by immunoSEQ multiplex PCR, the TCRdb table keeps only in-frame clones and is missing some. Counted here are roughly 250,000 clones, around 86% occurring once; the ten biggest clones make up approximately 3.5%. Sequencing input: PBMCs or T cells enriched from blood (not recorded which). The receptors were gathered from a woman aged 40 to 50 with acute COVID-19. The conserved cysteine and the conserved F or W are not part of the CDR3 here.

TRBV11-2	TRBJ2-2	ASSSPSGSNTGELF
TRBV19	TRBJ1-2	ASSEQTGGNYGYT
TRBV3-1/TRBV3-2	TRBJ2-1	ASSQGTGGDEQF
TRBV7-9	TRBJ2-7	ASSKGGDSTYEQY
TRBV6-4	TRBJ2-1	ASSEREIGEQF
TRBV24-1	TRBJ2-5	ATSDLASAETQY
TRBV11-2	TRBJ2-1	ASSLAGGTGNEQF
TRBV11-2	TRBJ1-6	ASSSKGNSPLH
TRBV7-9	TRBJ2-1	ASSHRTSGKNEQF
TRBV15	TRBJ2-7	ATSRGTGQSSYGQY
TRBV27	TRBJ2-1	ASGSGNNEQF
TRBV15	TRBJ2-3	ATSRDRGRAGLPYTDTQY
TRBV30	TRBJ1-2	AWSLGGGSYGYT
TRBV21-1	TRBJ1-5	ASSKGGQGWQPQH
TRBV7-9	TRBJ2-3	ASSLDRAGVLDTQY
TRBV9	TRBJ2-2	ASSLGLAANTGELF
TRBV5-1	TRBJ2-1	ASSSFLGYSYNEQF
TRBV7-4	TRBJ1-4	ASSFSGLF
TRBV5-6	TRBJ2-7	ASSLASGGISYEQY
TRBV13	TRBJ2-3	ASSLQGPGTDTQY
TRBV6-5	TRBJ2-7	ASRTSSILSYEQY
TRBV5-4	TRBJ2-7	ASREGLEGDSYEQY
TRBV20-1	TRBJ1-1	SASKRGGFTEAF
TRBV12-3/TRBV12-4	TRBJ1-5	ASSQGYNQPQH
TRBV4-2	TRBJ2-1	ASSQEGVLAGAPNEQF
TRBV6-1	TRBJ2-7	ASSELAGASHEQY
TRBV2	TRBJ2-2	ASSKTTGGDTGELF
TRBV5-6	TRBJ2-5	ASSLLTKQETQY
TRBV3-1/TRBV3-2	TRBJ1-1	ASSLQGYTEAF
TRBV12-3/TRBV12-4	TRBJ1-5	ASRHRVDSTQH
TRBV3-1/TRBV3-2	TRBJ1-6	ASSQEGGPNSPLH
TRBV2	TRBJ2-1	ASSTSTDNEQF
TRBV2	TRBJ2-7	ASSEDEGDGAYEQY
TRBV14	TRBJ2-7	ASSQAGEGYEQY
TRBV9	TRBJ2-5	ASSVAPTSGQETQY
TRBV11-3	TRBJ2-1	ASSSLGLADEQF
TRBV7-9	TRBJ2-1	ASSLEGLAGVEQF
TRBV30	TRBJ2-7	AWSPSYEQY
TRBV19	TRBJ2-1	ASNPRTGQSYNEQF
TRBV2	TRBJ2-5	ASNGPRGEGHQETQY
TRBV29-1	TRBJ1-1	SVSETATEAF
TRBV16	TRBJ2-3	ASSQGGTTDTQY
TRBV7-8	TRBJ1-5	ASSPQRIQGGQPQH
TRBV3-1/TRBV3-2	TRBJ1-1	ASSPRTGNLNTEAF
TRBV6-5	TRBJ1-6	ASSYTGNSPLH